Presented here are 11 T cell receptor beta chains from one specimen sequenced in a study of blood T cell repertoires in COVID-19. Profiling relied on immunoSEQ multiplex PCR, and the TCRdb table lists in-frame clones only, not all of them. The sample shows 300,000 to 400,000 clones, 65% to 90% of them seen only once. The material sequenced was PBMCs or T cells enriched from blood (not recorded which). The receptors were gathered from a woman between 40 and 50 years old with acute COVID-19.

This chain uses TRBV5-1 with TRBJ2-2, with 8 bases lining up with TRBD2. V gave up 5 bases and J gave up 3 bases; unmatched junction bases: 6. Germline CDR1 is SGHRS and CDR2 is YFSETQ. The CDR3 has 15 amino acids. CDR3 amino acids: CASSWTGGDTGELFF. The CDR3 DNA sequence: TGCGCCAGCAGTTGGACCGGGGGGGACACCGGGGAGCTGTTTTTT.

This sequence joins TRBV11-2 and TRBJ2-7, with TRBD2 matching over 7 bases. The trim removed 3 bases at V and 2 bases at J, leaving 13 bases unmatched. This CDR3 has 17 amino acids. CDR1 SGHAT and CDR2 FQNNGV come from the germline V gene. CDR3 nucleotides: TGTGCCAGCAGCTTCTCCTCCTTCAGCGGGACGACCTACGAGCAGTACTTC. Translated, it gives CASSFSSFSGTTYEQYF. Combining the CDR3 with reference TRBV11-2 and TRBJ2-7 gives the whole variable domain EAGVAQSPRYKIIEKRQSVAFWCNPISGHATLYWYQQILGQGPKLLIQFQNNGVVDDSQLPKDRFSAERLKGVDSTLKIQPAKLEDSAVYLCASSFSSFSGTTYEQYFGPGTRLTVT.

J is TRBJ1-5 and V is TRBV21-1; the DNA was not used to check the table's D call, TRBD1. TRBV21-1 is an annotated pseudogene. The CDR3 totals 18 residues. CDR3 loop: CASSKARTGLYSNQPQHF. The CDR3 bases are TGTGCCAGCAGCAAGGCTAGAACAGGCCTTTATAGCAATCAGCCCCAGCATTTT.

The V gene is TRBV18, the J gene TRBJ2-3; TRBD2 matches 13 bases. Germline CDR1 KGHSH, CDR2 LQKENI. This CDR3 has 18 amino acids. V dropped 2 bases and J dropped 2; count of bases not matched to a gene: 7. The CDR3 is CASSPKTSGGPLTDTQYF. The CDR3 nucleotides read TGTGCCAGCTCACCAAAGACTAGCGGGGGGCCCCTCACAGATACGCAGTATTTT. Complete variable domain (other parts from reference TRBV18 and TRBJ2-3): NAGVMQNPRHLVRRRGQEARLRCSPMKGHSHVYWYRQLPEEGLKFMVYLQKENIIDESGMPKERFSAEFPKEGPSILRIQQVVRGDSAAYFCASSPKTSGGPLTDTQYFGPGTRLTVL.

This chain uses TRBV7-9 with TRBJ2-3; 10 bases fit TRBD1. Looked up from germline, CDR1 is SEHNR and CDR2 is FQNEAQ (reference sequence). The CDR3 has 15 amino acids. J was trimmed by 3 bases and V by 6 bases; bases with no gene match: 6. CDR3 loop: CASSNRDRGTDTQYF. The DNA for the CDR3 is TGTGCCAGCAGTAACCGGGACAGGGGAACAGATACGCAGTATTTT.

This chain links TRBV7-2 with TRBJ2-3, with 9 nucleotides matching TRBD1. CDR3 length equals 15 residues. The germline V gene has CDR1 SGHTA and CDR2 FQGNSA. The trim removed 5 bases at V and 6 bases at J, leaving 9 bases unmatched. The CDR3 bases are TGTGCCAGCAGCCCCACAGGGGGCGCATACGATACGCAGTATTTT. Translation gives CASSPTGGAYDTQYF.

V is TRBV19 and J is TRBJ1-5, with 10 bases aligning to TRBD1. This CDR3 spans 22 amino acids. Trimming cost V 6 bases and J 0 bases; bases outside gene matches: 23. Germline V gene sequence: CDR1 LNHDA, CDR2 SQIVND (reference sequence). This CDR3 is CASSNLRDRGNTSFLSNQPQHF. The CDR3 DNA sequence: TGTGCCAGTAGCAACCTTCGGGACAGGGGCAACACTTCTTTCCTTAGCAATCAGCCCCAGCATTTT.

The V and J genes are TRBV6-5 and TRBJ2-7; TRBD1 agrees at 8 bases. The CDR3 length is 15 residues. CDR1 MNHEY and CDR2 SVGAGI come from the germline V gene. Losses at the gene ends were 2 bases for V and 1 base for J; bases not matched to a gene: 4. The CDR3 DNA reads TGTGCCAGCAGTTACCGACAGGGGACGTCCTACGAGCAGTACTTC. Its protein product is CASSYRQGTSYEQYF.

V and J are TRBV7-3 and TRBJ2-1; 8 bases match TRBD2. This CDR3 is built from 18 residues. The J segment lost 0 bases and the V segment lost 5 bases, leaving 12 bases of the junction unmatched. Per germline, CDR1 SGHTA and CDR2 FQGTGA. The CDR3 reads CASSPWVAGTSSYNEQFF. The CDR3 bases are TGTGCCAGCAGCCCATGGGTAGCGGGGACGAGCTCCTACAATGAGCAGTTCTTC. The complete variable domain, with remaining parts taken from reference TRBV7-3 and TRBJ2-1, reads GAGVSQTPSNKVTEKGKYVELRCDPISGHTALYWYRQSLGQGPEFLIYFQGTGAADDSGLPNDRFFAVRPEGSVSTLKIQRTERGDSAVYLCASSPWVAGTSSYNEQFFGPGTRLTVL.

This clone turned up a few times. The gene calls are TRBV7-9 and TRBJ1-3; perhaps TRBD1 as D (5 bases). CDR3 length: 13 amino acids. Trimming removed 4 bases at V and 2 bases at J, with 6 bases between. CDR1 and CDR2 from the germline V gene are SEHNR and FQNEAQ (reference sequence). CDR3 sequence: CASSSRAGNTIYF. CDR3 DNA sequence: TGTGCCAGCAGCTCCAGGGCTGGAAACACCATATATTTT. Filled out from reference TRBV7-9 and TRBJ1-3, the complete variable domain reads DTGVSQNPRHKITKRGQNVTFRCDPISEHNRLYWYRQTLGQGPEFLTYFQNEAQLEKSRLLSDRFSAERPKGSFSTLEIQRTEQGDSAMYLCASSSRAGNTIYFGEGSWLTVV.

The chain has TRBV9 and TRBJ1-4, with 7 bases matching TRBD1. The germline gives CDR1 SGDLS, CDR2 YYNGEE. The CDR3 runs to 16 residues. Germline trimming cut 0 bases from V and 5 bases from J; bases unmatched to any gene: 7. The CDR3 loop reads CASSVEEGGWNEKLFF. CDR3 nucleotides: TGTGCCAGCAGCGTAGAAGAAGGGGGCTGGAATGAAAAACTGTTTTTT.